The next 27 T cell receptor beta chains were all read from a single sample in a study of patients and donors after allogeneic stem cell transplantation. One entry per CDR3 protein, called by TCRdb with MiXCR from the RT-PCR reads. This table holds about 400,000 distinct CDR3 sequences, more than 15% found once. Sequenced: blood, either unsorted or a sorted T cell fraction (not recorded which). The receptors stem from a human donor who was either an allogeneic HSCT recipient or a stem cell or donor lymphocyte infusion donor (not recorded which). It is not recorded whose cells these are; they may come from a transplant donor.

The CDR3 DNA follows: TGTGCCAGCAGGTCTTATCCTCGAAGCTCCTACAATGAGCAGTTCTTC. This encodes CASRSYPRSSYNEQFF. The rearrangement joins TRBV6-1 to TRBJ2-1; no firm D call. This CDR3 is 16 amino acids long. The germline CDR1 and CDR2 sequences are MNHNS and SASEGT. Deletions cut 6 bases from V and 0 bases from J, with 15 bases between.

The gene calls are TRBV6-2 or TRBV6-3 and TRBJ2-1; D is uncertain. V shed 0 bases and J shed 12 bases, with 12 bases lying between them. CDR3 length equals 13 residues. The germline gives CDR1 MNHEY, CDR2 SVGEGT. In DNA form, the CDR3 reads TGTGCCAGCAGTTACTCGAGAGACCTCCGGCAGTTCTTC. It encodes CASSYSRDLRQFF.

This clonotype was observed a handful of times. J is TRBJ2-7 and V is TRBV5-1; D is unresolved. The ends were cut back, 4 bases at V and 4 bases at J, with 18 bases in the middle. The CDR3 length is 15 residues. CDR1 SGHRS and CDR2 YFSETQ come from the germline V gene. The CDR3 DNA reads as TGCGCCAGCAGCCAAACAACGCAAAGTTGGTACGAGCAGTACTTC. It yields the protein CASSQTTQSWYEQYF.

This clonotype was counted between two and nine times. CDR3 sequence reads: CASKDRGRGNQPQHF. The CDR3 bases are TGTGCCAGCAAAGACAGGGGGCGAGGCAATCAGCCCCAGCATTTT. J is TRBJ1-5 and V is TRBV6-1; 10 nucleotides agree with TRBD1. The CDR3 runs 15 residues. The V gene's germline CDR1 is MNHNS and CDR2 SASEGT. V was pared by 7 bases and J by 2 bases, with 5 bases of the junction left unmatched.

The table lists this clonotype with many counts. This chain uses TRBV12-3 or TRBV12-4 with TRBJ2-5, with 9 bases that match TRBD2. The V segment lost 3 bases and the J segment 5 bases; nucleotides outside the gene matches: 7. This CDR3 contains 15 residues. Here the CDR3 reads CASSFGGRAGETQYF. The DNA of the CDR3 is TGTGCCAGCAGTTTTGGCGGGAGGGCCGGTGAGACCCAGTACTTC.

CDR3 sequence reads: CSARAYRTSGRRTSQETQYF. Written as DNA, the CDR3 is TGCAGTGCTAGAGCTTATAGGACTAGCGGGAGACGAACCTCACAAGAGACCCAGTACTTC. This rearrangement joins TRBV20-1 to TRBJ2-5; 13 bases map to TRBD2. The germline V gene encodes CDR1 DFQATT and CDR2 SNEGSKA (reference sequence). J was trimmed by 2 bases and V by 1 base; bases with no gene match: 16. This CDR3 is 20 amino acids long.

This clonotype was detected only a few times. The chain uses TRBV20-1 and TRBJ1-5, with 8 positions matching TRBD1. V gave up 3 bases and J gave up 6 bases; unmatched junction bases: 7. Per germline, CDR1 DFQATT and CDR2 SNEGSKA (reference sequence). This CDR3 has 14 residues. CDR3 coding DNA: TGCAGTGCTAGCAACAGGGGGAGAGCTCAGCCCCAGCATTTT. Its protein is CSASNRGRAQPQHF.

J is TRBJ1-2 and V is TRBV4-3, with D possibly TRBD1 on 5 matching bases. CDR1 and CDR2 from the germline V gene are LGHNA and YSLEER. This CDR3 comprises 13 residues. V gave up 0 bases and J gave up 7 bases, with 9 bases separating them. The CDR3 sequence is CASSQDGRGGYTF. DNA of the CDR3: TGCGCCAGCAGCCAAGATGGGAGGGGTGGCTACACCTTC.

The V and J genes are TRBV24-1 and TRBJ2-3, with 9 positions matching TRBD1. The CDR3 runs 16 residues. Germline trimming cut 3 bases from V and 3 bases from J; bases unmatched to any gene: 6. Per the germline V gene, CDR1 is KGHDR and CDR2 is SFDVKD. The CDR3 sequence: CATSDAGTGKTDTQYF. The CDR3 nucleotides are TGTGCCACCAGTGATGCCGGGACAGGGAAGACAGATACGCAGTATTTT.

This clonotype has a count of ten or more. This chain's CDR3 is CASSPPWNQGPYNEQFF. Here the CDR3 DNA reads TGTGCCAGCAGTCCTCCTTGGAACCAGGGGCCCTACAATGAGCAGTTCTTC. The chain uses TRBV12-3 or TRBV12-4 and TRBJ2-1; tentatively, D is TRBD1 (6 bases). V gave up 5 bases and J gave up 2 bases, with 19 bases separating them. There are 17 residues in the CDR3.

This chain joins TRBV20-1 and TRBJ2-7; 7 positions agree with TRBD2. The length of the CDR3 is 13 residues. With 1 base clipped from V and 5 bases from J, the junction kept 5 bases outside the gene matches. Looked up from germline, CDR1 is DFQATT and CDR2 is SNEGSKA (reference sequence). CDR3 protein: CSARVARGDEQYF. CDR3 bases: TGCAGTGCTAGAGTTGCTCGGGGGGACGAGCAGTACTTC.

This sequence joins TRBV20-1 and TRBJ2-7, with a tentative D call TRBD1 (6 bases). V was shortened by 0 bases and J by 7 bases, with 13 bases between the two germline ends. CDR1 and CDR2 (germline): DFQATT, SNEGSKA (reference sequence). CDR3 length: 13 residues. The CDR3 coding sequence is TGCAGTGCTAGAGAGGGGGCCCGGCGAGAGCAGTACTTC. Translation gives CSAREGARREQYF.

This clonotype has more than one count but fewer than ten. V gene TRBV24-1 combines with J gene TRBJ2-5; a possible D gene is TRBD2 (6 bases). CDR1 is KGHDR and CDR2 is SFDVKD in the germline V gene. The germline V and J ends were trimmed by 5 bases and 5 bases, with 17 bases remaining between them. The CDR3 length is 15 residues. The CDR3 here is CATSGDPSRGETQYF. The CDR3 coding sequence is TGTGCCACCAGTGGAGATCCATCCCGGGGGGAGACCCAGTACTTC.

This clonotype was seen a handful of times. The chain combines TRBV7-9 with TRBJ1-4; TRBD1 agrees at 7 bases. CDR1 SEHNR and CDR2 FQNEAQ come from the germline V gene (reference sequence). The CDR3 contains 15 residues. Trimming at V came to 3 bases and at J to 2 bases, leaving 3 bases not matched to a gene. CDR3 in amino acids: CASSFRGRTNEKLFF. CDR3 bases: TGTGCCAGCAGCTTTAGGGGGCGGACTAATGAAAAACTGTTTTTT.

This chain joins TRBV2 and TRBJ1-2; possible D gene TRBD1, 5 bases. This CDR3 has 14 amino acids. Trimming pared 3 bases from V and 4 bases from J, leaving 12 bases between. CDR1 and CDR2 from the germline V gene are SNHLY and FYNNEI. CDR3 sequence reads: CASSDGGSGYGYTF. The CDR3 DNA reads as TGTGCCAGCAGTGACGGGGGATCAGGCTATGGCTACACCTTC.

The chain uses TRBV5-1 and TRBJ2-1; 12 nucleotides match TRBD2. J was trimmed by 8 bases and V by 0 bases; bases with no gene match: 3. There are 15 residues in the CDR3. Germline-derived CDR1 and CDR2 are SGHRS and YFSETQ. CDR3 region: CASSLVASGRDEQFF. Here the CDR3 DNA reads TGCGCCAGCAGCTTGGTGGCTAGCGGGAGGGATGAGCAGTTCTTC.

This clonotype was observed a few times. CDR3 residues: CASTLGQANYGYTF. CDR3 DNA sequence: TGTGCCAGCACGCTCGGACAGGCTAACTATGGCTACACCTTC. The V call is TRBV2, the J call TRBJ1-2; 7 nucleotides agree with TRBD1. The CDR3 has 14 amino acids. Germline-derived CDR1 and CDR2 are SNHLY and FYNNEI. J gave up 0 bases and V 7 bases, and 5 bases lay outside the gene matches.

This chain connects TRBV9 to TRBJ2-5, with D unclear. The CDR3 is 13 amino acids. Germline-derived CDR1 and CDR2 are SGDLS and YYNGEE. V was clipped by 4 bases and J by 5 bases, with 12 bases between them. CDR3 region: CASSLTTRETQYF. In nucleotides, the CDR3 is TGTGCCAGCAGCCTAACCACGCGGGAGACCCAGTACTTC. Filled out from reference TRBV9 and TRBJ2-5, the complete variable domain reads DSGVTQTPKHLITATGQRVTLRCSPRSGDLSVYWYQQSLDQGLQFLIQYYNGEERAKGNILERFSAQQFPDLHSELNLSSLELGDSALYFCASSLTTRETQYFGPGTRLLVL.

Many counts were recorded for this clonotype. The rearrangement uses TRBV18 and TRBJ1-6; no clear D gene. The CDR3 is 15 residues long. V lost 6 bases, J lost 6 bases, and 15 bases lay in between. Germline V gene data show CDR1 as KGHSH and CDR2 as LQKENI. This chain's CDR3 is CASSPVGLLNSPLHF. Written as DNA, the CDR3 is TGTGCCAGCTCGCCAGTCGGGCTGCTTAATTCACCCCTCCACTTT.

The chain combines TRBV4-3 with TRBJ1-2; 9 nucleotides line up with TRBD1. CDR1 and CDR2 (germline): LGHNA, YSLEER. V dropped 2 bases and J dropped 7; count of bases not matched to a gene: 5. This CDR3 spans 14 amino acids. For the CDR3, the DNA is TGCGCCAGCAGCCAACTACAGGGGGCTTCTGGCTACACCTTC. It is translated as CASSQLQGASGYTF.

This clonotype was detected only a few times. V gene TRBV20-1 combines with J gene TRBJ1-4; D unresolved. CDR1 is DFQATT and CDR2 is SNEGSKA in the germline V gene (reference sequence). This CDR3 is built from 12 residues. V lost 6 bases and J 5 bases, leaving 10 bases between the germline ends. The CDR3: CSALVLNEKLFF. CDR3 coding DNA: TGCAGTGCCCTGGTCCTGAATGAAAAACTGTTTTTT.

This chain uses TRBV18 with TRBJ2-7; 10 bases line up with TRBD1. V trimming: 2 bases; J trimming: 4 bases; junction bases outside the gene matches: 5. This CDR3 has 15 amino acids. Germline CDR1 reads KGHSH; CDR2 reads LQKENI. In DNA form, the CDR3 reads TGTGCCAGCTCACCAGTAGGGACAGGGGCTTACGAGCAGTACTTC. It encodes CASSPVGTGAYEQYF. The full variable domain, with the rest looked up from reference TRBV18 and TRBJ2-7, is NAGVMQNPRHLVRRRGQEARLRCSPMKGHSHVYWYRQLPEEGLKFMVYLQKENIIDESGMPKERFSAEFPKEGPSILRIQQVVRGDSAAYFCASSPVGTGAYEQYFGPGTRLTVT.

The chain combines TRBV29-1 with TRBJ1-1; 8 bases map to TRBD1. J lost 6 bases, V lost 3 bases, and 6 bases had no gene match. CDR1 SQVTM and CDR2 ANQGSEA come from the germline V gene. This CDR3 comprises 13 residues. The chain's CDR3 is CSVEVQGGAEAFF. The CDR3, as DNA: TGCAGCGTTGAGGTACAGGGGGGTGCTGAAGCTTTCTTT.

The count of this clonotype is one. This chain joins TRBV20-1 and TRBJ2-2; TRBD2 is a possible D gene (6 bases). Trimming removed 0 bases from V and 3 bases from J, with 14 bases in between. Germline assignment: CDR1 DFQATT and CDR2 SNEGSKA (reference sequence). This CDR3 comprises 16 residues. CDR3 sequence (DNA): TGCAGTGCTAGAGATTGGGGCGGGACGGACACCGGGGAGCTGTTTTTT. Its protein product is CSARDWGGTDTGELFF.

This clonotype was picked up a small number of times. This chain connects TRBV20-1 to TRBJ1-5; possible D gene TRBD1, 5 bases. The CDR3 length is 15 residues. Germline CDR1 reads DFQATT; CDR2 reads SNEGSKA (reference sequence). V was shortened by 5 bases and J by 3 bases, with 17 bases between the two germline ends. This chain's CDR3 is CSAGAGAGVNQPQHF. DNA for the CDR3: TGCAGTGCTGGGGCTGGGGCGGGGGTCAATCAGCCCCAGCATTTT.

This clonotype turned up a few times. This chain links TRBV4-1 with TRBJ1-5; D is unclear. V lost 0 bases and J lost 3, with 6 bases in between. CDR3 length: 14 amino acids. Germline assignment: CDR1 MGHRA and CDR2 YSYEKL. The CDR3 is CASSQEGINQPQHF. DNA of the CDR3: TGCGCCAGCAGCCAAGAAGGGATCAATCAGCCCCAGCATTTT.

V usage is TRBV27 and J usage is TRBJ1-2; D is uncertain. CDR3 length: 16 amino acids. Germline V gene data show CDR1 as MNHEY and CDR2 as SMNVEV (reference sequence). Trimming removed 7 bases from V and 7 bases from J, with 25 bases in between. The CDR3 sequence is CASNIDGGISRGGYTF. The CDR3 DNA is TGTGCCAGCAATATAGATGGCGGGATCAGTCGGGGTGGCTACACCTTC.